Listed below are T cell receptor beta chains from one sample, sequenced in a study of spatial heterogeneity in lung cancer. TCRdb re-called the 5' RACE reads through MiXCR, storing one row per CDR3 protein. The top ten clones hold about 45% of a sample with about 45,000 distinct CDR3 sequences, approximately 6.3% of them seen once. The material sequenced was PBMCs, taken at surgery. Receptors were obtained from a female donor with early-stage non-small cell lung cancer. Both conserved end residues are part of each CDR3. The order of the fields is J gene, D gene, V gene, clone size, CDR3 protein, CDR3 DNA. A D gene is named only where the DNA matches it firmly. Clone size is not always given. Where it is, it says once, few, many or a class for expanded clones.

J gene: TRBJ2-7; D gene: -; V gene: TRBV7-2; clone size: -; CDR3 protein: CASSFADYYEQYF; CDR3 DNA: TGTGCCAGCAGCTTTGCTGACTACTACGAGCAGTACTTC
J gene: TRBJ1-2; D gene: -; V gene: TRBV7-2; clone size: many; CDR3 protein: CASSLTATPSPWRQYGYTF; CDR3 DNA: -
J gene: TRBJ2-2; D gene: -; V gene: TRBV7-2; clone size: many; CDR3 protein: CASSFSGGGELFF; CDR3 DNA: TGTGCCAGCAGCTTTAGCGGCGGCGGGGAGCTGTTTTTT
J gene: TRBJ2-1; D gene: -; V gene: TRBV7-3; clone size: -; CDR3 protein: CASSPGASECNEQFF; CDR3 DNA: TGTGCCAGCAGCCCAGGGGCTAGCGAGTGCAATGAGCAGTTCTTC
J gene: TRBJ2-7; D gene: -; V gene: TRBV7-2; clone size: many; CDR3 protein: CASPRSEGGYEQYF; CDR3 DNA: TGTGCCAGCCCACGGTCCGAAGGGGGCTACGAGCAGTACTTC
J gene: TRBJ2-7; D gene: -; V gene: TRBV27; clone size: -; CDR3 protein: CASRPRALDSYEQYF; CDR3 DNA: TGTGCCAGCAGGCCCCGGGCCCTCGACTCCTACGAGCAGTACTTC
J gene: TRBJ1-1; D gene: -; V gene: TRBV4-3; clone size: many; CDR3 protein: CASSQDGRSNTEAFF; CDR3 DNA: TGCGCCAGCAGCCAAGATGGGCGGTCTAACACTGAAGCTTTCTTT
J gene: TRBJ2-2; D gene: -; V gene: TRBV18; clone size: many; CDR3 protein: CASSLQAAQNTGELFF; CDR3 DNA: TGTGCCAGCTCACTACAAGCGGCCCAGAACACCGGGGAGCTGTTTTTT
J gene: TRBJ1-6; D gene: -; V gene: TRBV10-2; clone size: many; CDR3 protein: CASSEWGNSPLHF; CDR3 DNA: TGCGCCAGCAGTGAATGGGGGAATTCACCCCTCCACTTT
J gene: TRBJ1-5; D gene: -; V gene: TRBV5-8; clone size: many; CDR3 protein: CASSTESLSRPQHF; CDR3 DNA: TGTGCCAGTTCGACGGAGAGCCTCAGCCGGCCCCAGCATTTT
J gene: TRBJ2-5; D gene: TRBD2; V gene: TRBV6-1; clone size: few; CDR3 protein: CASRLSGGKETQYF; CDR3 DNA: TGTGCCAGCAGACTTAGCGGGGGAAAAGAGACCCAGTACTTC
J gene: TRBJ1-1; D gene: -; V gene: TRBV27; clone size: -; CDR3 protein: CASSPRDSPNLNTEAFF; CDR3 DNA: TGTGCCAGCAGTCCCCGCGACAGTCCCAACCTGAACACTGAAGCTTTCTTT
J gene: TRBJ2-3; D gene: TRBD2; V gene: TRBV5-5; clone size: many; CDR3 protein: CASSHRLAGLTGDTQYF; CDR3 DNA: TGTGCCAGCAGCCATCGACTAGCGGGCCTCACAGGGGATACGCAGTATTTT
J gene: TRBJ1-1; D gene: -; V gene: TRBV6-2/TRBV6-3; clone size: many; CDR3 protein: CASSYVGGNTEAFF; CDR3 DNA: TGTGCCAGCAGTTACGTTGGGGGGAACACTGAAGCTTTCTTT